This TCR beta chain was sequenced in a study of T cells in Graves' hyperthyroidism and ophthalmopathy (dated by TCRdb to between 2018 and 2021). In the study overall: Peripheral blood samples were taken at the time of initial diagnosis, prior to any treatment. The paper reports TCR Vbeta CDR3 sequencing of approximately 140 peripheral blood samples: over 40 ophthalmopathy, 70 to 85 hyperthyroidism and 17 progressor patients. Prospective prediction of ophthalmopathy was tested in an independent validation cohort of 18 hyperthyroidism patients and approximately 17 patients who later progressed to ophthalmopathy. In addition, the study compared T-cell repertoires in thyroid tissue and in blood from several Graves' hyperthyroidism patients. To identify TCR V-J signatures that set the groups apart, the researchers used a discovery cohort of 100 or so patients, made up of fewer than 50 with Graves' ophthalmopathy and some 55 with stable Graves' hyperthyroidism. After sampling, hyperthyroidism patients received methimazole starting at 30 mg daily, and ophthalmopathy patients received high-dose intravenous methylprednisolone. The approximately 100 discovery patients were divided at random into training and test sets in a 7:3 ratio.

The TCR beta CDR3 regions were amplified from the RNA transcripts. For the first round of RT-PCR on the TCR CDR3, the HTBI primer set was used together with the Qiagen OneStep RT-PCR kit. A second multiplex PCR round built the libraries, followed by size selection and purification. Libraries were sequenced paired-end with 100 bp reads on an Illumina HiSeq2000. The original pipeline was this. SOAPnuke was used to process the raw data, removing reads that contained adapters or uncalled bases, had a mean Phred below 15, or lacked an exact match to the constant primer or identifier. COPE v1.2.5 was used to merge high-quality paired reads, and clonotypes were defined as unique nucleotide sequences. MiTCR v1.1 was used to align the clonotypes against IMGT TRBV, TRBD and TRBJ reference segments. The analysis was restricted to V-J combinations with a frequency above 0.0001, which together covered 98% to 99.2% of the repertoires. A TCS score was defined as the ratio between F50 (clonal expansion) and ExV (chaos), using BLOSUM62-based TCRdist between CDR3 peptides within each V-J. Welch's t-statistics and random forest reduced around 510 V-J features to 13, which were used in a naive Bayes classifier (R e1071). The public reads were reanalyzed by TCRdb: fastp trimming at Q25, MiXCR alignment, in-frame beta chains only. Rows are unified per CDR3 protein, each entry keeping the most common DNA and genes. It is TCRdb's table, rather than the study itself, that gives the V and J calls and clone size. Within this sample are approximately 570,000 distinct CDR3 sequences, with approximately 20% of them counted one time only. The ten largest clonotypes hold around 50% of the sample.

Ophthalmopathy patients had moderately to severely active disease, Clinical Activity Score of at least 3, NOSPECS grade of at least 4, and duration under 3 months. Patients with uncontrolled infections, other autoimmune diseases, pregnancy or lactation were excluded. Diagnoses relied on clinical symptoms, serum thyroxine and TRAb, thyroid ultrasound and orbital computed tomography. PBMCs were separated from under 12 ml of fresh peripheral blood using Ficoll-Paque density gradient centrifugation. Total RNA was extracted using Trizol reagent, and RNA quality was assessed on an Agilent 2100 Bioanalyzer. The CDR3, from cysteine to phenylalanine, totals 17 residues. CDR3 DNA is the only sequence kept; it has 51 bases, read in frame from the first base. The V end gives up 5 bases and the J end 1 base, leaving 11 bases in the junction not matched to a gene. This clonotype was seen only a few times. This receptor's antigen is unknown. Per-base quality was not reported, and no clone a single base away is much larger than it.

Overall study results and their limits: In validation, the model predicted progression to ophthalmopathy a median of roughly 6.2 months before onset, with around 70% sensitivity and 72.22% specificity. A 13 V-J signature model separated ophthalmopathy from stable hyperthyroidism, with around 91% sensitivity and just under 84% specificity in cross-validation and 80%/75% in testing. Blood samples also contained most of the expanded thyroid clonotypes (frequency above 0.001), which suggests that blood repertoires may reflect thyroid immune responses. Sample size was not statistically predetermined, and blinding of investigators to group allocation was not performed.

The receptor comes from a man in his forties with Graves' ophthalmopathy. The V and J genes are TRBV12-3 or TRBV12-4 and TRBJ2-5; TRBD2 fits 9 bases in the junction. What was sequenced was blood. CDR3 loop: CASSHSMTSGFQETQYF. The nucleotides are TGTGCCAGCAGTCATAGTATGACTAGCGGATTCCAAGAGACCCAGTACTTC.